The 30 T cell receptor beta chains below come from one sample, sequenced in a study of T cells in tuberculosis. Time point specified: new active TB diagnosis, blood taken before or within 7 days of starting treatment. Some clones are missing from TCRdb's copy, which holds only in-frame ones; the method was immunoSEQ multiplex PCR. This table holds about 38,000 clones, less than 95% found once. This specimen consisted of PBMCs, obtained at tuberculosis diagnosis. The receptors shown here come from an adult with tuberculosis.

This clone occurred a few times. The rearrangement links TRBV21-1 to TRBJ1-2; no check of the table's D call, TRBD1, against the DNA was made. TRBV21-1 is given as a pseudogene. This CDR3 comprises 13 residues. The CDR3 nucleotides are TGTGCCAGCGGATGGGGACAGGGACTCGGCTACACCTTC. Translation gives CASGWGQGLGYTF.

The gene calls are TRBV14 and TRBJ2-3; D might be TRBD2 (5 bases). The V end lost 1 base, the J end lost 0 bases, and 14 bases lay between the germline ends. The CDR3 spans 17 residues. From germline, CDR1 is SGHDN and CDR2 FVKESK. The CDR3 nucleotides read TGTGCCAGCAGCCAAGCACTACGGCGGGCCAGCACAGATACGCAGTATTTT. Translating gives CASSQALRRASTDTQYF.

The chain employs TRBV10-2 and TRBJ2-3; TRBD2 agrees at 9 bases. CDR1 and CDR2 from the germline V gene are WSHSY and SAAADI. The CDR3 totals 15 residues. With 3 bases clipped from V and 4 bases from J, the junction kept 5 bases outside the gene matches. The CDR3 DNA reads TGCGCCAGCAGTGATGGCGGGGGGGCGGCAGATACGCAGTATTTT. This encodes CASSDGGGAADTQYF.

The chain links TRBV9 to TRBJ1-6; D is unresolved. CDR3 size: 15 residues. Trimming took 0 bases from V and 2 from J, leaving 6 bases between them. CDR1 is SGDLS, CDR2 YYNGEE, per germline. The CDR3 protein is CASSVEEAYNSPLHF. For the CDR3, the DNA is TGTGCCAGCAGCGTAGAAGAGGCCTATAATTCACCCCTCCACTTT. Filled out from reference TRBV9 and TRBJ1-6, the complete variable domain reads DSGVTQTPKHLITATGQRVTLRCSPRSGDLSVYWYQQSLDQGLQFLIQYYNGEERAKGNILERFSAQQFPDLHSELNLSSLELGDSALYFCASSVEEAYNSPLHFGNGTRLTVT.

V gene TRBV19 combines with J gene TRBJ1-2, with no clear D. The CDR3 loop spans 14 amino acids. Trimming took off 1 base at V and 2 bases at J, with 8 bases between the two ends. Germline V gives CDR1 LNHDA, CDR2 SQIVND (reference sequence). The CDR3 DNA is TGTGCCAGTAGTATAGTCGGAGTAAACTATGGCTACACCTTC. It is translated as CASSIVGVNYGYTF.

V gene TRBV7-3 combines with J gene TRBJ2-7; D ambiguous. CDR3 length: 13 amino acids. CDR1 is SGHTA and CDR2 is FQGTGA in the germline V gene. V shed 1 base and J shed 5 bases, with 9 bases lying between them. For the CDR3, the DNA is TGTGCCAGCAGCTTAAGCCACTTGGACGAGCAGTACTTC. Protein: CASSLSHLDEQYF.

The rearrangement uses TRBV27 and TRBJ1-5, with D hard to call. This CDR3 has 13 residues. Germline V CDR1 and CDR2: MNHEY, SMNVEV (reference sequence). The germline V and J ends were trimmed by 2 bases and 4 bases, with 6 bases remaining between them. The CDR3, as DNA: TGTGCCAGCAGTTTAGCGATTAATCAGCCCCAGCATTTT. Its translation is CASSLAINQPQHF.

CDR3 sequence: CASSLPGSEGYTF. DNA for the CDR3: TGTGCCAGCAGTCTCCCAGGGTCGGAGGGCTACACCTTC. The rearrangement uses TRBV28 and TRBJ1-2; D is perhaps TRBD1 (5 bases). The V gene's germline CDR1 is MDHEN and CDR2 SYDVKM. The V and J ends lost 5 bases and 8 bases respectively, with 15 bases between them. This CDR3 is built from 13 residues.

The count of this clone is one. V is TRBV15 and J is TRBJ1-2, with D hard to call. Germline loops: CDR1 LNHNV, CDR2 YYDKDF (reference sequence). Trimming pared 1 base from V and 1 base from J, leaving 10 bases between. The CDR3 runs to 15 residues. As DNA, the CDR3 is TGTGCCACCAGCAGAGCCCGGGAGGGTAACTATGGCTACACCTTC. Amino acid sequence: CATSRAREGNYGYTF.

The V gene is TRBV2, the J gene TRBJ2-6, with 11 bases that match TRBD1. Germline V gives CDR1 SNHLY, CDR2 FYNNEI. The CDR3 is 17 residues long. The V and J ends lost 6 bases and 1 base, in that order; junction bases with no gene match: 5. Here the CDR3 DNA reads TGTGCCAGCAGACCGGGACAGGGGGTATCTGGGGCCAACGTCCTGACTTTC. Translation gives CASRPGQGVSGANVLTF.

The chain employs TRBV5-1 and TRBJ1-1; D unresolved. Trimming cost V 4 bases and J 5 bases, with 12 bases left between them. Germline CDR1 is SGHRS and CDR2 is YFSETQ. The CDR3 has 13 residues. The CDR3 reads CASSGTGFTEAFF. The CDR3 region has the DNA TGCGCCAGCAGCGGAACGGGTTTTACTGAAGCTTTCTTT.

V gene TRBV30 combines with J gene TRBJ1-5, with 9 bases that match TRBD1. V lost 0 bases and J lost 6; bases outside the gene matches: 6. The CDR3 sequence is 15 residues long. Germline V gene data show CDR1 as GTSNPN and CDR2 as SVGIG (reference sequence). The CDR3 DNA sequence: TGTGCCTGGAGTGTCGGACAGGGGAACGGTCAGCCCCAGCATTTT. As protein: CAWSVGQGNGQPQHF.

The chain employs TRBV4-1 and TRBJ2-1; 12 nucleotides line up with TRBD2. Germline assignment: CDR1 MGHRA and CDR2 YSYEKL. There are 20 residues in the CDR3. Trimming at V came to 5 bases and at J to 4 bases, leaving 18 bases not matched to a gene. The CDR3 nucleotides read TGCGCCAGCAGCTACGGCGGGATCGCTAGCGGGGGGGCTGGGTACAATGAGCAGTTCTTC. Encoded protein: CASSYGGIASGGAGYNEQFF.

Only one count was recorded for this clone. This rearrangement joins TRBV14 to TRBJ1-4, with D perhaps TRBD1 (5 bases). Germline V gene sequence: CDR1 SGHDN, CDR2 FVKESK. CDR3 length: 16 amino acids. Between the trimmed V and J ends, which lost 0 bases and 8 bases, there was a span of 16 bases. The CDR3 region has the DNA TGTGCCAGCAGCCAAGAAGGCGTCCAGGGTAGCGAAAAACTGTTTTTT. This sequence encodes CASSQEGVQGSEKLFF.

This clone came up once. The CDR3 is CASSLVMTSQETQYF. As DNA, the CDR3 is TGCGCCAGCAGCTTGGTTATGACTAGCCAAGAGACCCAGTACTTC. The chain recombines TRBV5-1 with TRBJ2-5; TRBD2 is a possible D gene (6 bases). The CDR3 loop spans 15 amino acids. In germline, CDR1 is SGHRS, CDR2 YFSETQ. V lost 0 bases to trimming and J lost 1 base, with 10 bases between them.

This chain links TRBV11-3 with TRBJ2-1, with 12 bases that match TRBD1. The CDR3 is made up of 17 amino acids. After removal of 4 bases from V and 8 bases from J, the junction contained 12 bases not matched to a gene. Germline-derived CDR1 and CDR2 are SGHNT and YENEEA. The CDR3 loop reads CASSSPPGQGASDEQFF. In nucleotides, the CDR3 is TGTGCCAGCAGCTCCCCACCGGGACAGGGGGCTTCCGATGAGCAGTTCTTC.

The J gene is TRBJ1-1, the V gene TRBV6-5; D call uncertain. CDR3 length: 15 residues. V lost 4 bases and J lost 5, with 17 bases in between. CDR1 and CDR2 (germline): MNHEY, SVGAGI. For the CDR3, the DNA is TGTGCCAGCAGTTGGGGAATAGGGAGGATGACTGAAGCTTTCTTT. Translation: CASSWGIGRMTEAFF.

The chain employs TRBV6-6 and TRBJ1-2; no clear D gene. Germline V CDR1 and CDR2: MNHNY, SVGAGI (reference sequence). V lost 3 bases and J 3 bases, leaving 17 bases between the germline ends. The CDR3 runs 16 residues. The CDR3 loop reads CASSYFSGRGDYGYTF. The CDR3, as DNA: TGTGCCAGCAGTTATTTTAGTGGGCGGGGAGACTATGGCTACACCTTC.

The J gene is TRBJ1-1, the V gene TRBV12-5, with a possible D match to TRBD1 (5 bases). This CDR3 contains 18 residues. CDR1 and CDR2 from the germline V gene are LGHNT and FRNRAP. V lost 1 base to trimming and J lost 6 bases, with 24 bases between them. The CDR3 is CASGLERQSKILRPEAFF. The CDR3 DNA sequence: TGTGCTAGTGGTTTGGAAAGACAGTCGAAAATCCTCCGCCCTGAAGCTTTCTTT.

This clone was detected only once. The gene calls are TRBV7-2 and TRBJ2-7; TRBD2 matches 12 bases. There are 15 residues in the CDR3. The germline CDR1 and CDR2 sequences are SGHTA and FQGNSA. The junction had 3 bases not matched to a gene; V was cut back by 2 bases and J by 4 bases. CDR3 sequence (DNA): TGTGCCAGCAGCTTACTAGCGGGGGGGCTTTACGAGCAGTACTTC. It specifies CASSLLAGGLYEQYF.

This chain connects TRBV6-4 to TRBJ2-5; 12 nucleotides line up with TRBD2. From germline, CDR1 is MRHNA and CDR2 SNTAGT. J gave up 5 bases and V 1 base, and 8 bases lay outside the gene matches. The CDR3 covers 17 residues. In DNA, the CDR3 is TGTGCCAGCAGTGACTGTCGGACTAGCGGGGCGGGGGAGACCCAGTACTTC. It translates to CASSDCRTSGAGETQYF.

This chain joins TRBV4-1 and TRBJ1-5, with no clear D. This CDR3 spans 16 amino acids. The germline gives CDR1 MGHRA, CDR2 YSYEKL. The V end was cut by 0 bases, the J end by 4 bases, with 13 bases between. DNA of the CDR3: TGCGCCAGCAGCCAAGATGGGTTTGCGACTAATCAGCCCCAGCATTTT. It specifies CASSQDGFATNQPQHF.

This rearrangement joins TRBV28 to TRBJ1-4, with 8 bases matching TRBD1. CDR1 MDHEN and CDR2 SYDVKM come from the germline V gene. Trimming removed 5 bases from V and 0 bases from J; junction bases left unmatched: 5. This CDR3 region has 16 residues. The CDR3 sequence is CASSLGQGTTNEKLFF. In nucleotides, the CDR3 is TGTGCCAGCAGTCTCGGACAGGGAACAACTAATGAAAAACTGTTTTTT.

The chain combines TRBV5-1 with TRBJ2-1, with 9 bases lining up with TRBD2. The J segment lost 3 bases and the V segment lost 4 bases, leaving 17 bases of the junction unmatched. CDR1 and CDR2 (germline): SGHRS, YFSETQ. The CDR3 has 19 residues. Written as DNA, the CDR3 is TGCGCCAGCAGCCGCACTGCAGGGACTAGCTTTTCCCTCTACAATGAGCAGTTCTTC. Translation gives CASSRTAGTSFSLYNEQFF. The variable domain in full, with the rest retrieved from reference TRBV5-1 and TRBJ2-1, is KAGVTQTPRYLIKTRGQQVTLSCSPISGHRSVSWYQQTPGQGLQFLFEYFSETQRNKGNFPGRFSGRQFSNSRSEMNVSTLELGDSALYLCASSRTAGTSFSLYNEQFFGPGTRLTVL.

The CDR3 reads CASSLPQANTGELFF. The CDR3 coding sequence is TGTGCCAGCAGCTTGCCGCAGGCGAACACCGGGGAGCTGTTTTTT. The rearrangement links TRBV5-6 to TRBJ2-2, with no clear D. The V and J ends lost 1 base and 0 bases respectively, with 7 bases between them. Germline-derived CDR1 and CDR2 are SGHDT and YYEEEE. CDR3 length: 15 residues.

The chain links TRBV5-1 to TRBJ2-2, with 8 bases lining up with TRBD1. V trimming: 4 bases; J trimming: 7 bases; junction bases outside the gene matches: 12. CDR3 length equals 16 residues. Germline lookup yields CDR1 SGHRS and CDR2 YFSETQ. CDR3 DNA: TGCGCCAGCAGCCCCAGGGGGCAAGGATTTGGCGGGGAGCTGTTTTTT. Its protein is CASSPRGQGFGGELFF.

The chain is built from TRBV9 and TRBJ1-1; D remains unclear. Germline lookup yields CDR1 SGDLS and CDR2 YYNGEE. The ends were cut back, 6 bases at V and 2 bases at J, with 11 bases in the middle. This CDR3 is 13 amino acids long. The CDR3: CASTEIVNTEAFF. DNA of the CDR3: TGTGCCAGCACCGAGATAGTTAACACTGAAGCTTTCTTT.

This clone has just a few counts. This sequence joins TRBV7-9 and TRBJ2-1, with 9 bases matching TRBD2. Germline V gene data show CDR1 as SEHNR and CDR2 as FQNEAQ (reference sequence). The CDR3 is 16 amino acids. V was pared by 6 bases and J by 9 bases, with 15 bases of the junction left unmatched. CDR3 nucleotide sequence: TGTGCCAGCAGACCGGGACTAGCTCTCTCCGGGGGTGAGCAGTTCTTC. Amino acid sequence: CASRPGLALSGGEQFF.

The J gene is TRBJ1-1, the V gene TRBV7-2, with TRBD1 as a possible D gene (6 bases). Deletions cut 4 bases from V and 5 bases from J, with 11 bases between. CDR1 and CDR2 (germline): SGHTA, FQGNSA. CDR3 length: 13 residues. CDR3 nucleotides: TGTGCCAGCAGCTCCCTCAGGGGAACTGAAGCTTTCTTT. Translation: CASSSLRGTEAFF.

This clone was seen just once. In DNA form, the CDR3 reads TGCAGCGGCCTGACAGGGACCCACGAGCAGTACTTC. Amino acid sequence: CSGLTGTHEQYF. The rearrangement uses TRBV29-1 and TRBJ2-7; 7 nucleotides match TRBD1. The CDR3 is 12 residues long. Germline values: CDR1 SQVTM, CDR2 ANQGSEA. The ends lost 7 bases at V and 5 bases at J; junction bases unmatched: 8.